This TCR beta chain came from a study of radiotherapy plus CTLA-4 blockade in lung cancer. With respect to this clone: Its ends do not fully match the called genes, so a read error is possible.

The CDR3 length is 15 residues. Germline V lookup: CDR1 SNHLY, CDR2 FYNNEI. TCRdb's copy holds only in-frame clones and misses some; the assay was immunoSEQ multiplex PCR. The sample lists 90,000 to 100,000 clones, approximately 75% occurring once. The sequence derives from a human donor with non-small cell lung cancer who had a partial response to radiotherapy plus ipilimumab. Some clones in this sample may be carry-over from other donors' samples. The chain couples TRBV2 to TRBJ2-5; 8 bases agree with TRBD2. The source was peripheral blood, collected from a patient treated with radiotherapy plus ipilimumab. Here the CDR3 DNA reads TGTGCCAGCGGTGAGGAGCGGGGGTACCAAGAGACCCAGTACTTC. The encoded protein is CASGEERGYQETQYF.